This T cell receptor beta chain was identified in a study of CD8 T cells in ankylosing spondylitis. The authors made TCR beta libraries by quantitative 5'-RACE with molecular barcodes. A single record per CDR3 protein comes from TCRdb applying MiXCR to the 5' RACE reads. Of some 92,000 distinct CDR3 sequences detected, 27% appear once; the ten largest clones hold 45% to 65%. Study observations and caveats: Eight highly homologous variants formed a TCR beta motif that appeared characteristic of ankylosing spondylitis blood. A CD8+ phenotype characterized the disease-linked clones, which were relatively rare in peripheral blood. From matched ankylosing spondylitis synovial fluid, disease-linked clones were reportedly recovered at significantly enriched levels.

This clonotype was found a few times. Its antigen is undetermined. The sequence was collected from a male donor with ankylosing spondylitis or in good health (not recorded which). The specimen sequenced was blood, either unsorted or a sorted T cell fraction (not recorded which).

The CDR3 region has the DNA TGTGCCAGCAGCCCTACGACAGGGGGATATGCCGGGGAGCTGTTTTTT. Translated, it gives CASSPTTGGYAGELFF. This chain connects TRBV7-6 to TRBJ2-2; 9 nucleotides match TRBD1. Germline V lookup: CDR1 SGHVS, CDR2 FNYEAQ. The CDR3 totals 16 residues. The junction had 10 bases not matched to a gene; V was cut back by 5 bases and J by 6 bases.